Described below is a single T cell receptor (beta chain) sequence and its context. These data originate in a study of cytomegalovirus exposure and HLA in healthy donors. Study-wide background: Prior work identified 120 million or so unique TCR beta sequences in some 200 million T cells.

The PCR was carried out with 60 Vbeta primers and 13 Jbeta primers. The method was immunoSEQ multiplex PCR; TCRdb's version includes in-frame clones alone and lacks a portion of them. The repertoire holds roughly 150,000 clones, with approximately 81% as singletons. This clonotype was sampled from a man in his fifties or sixties in good health and CMV-seropositive. Specimen: PBMCs.

CDR3 in amino acids: CASNPVGSGSNQPQHF. For the CDR3, the DNA is TGTGCCAGTAACCCGGTGGGTAGCGGGAGCAATCAGCCCCAGCATTTT. The chain combines TRBV19 with TRBJ1-5, with D uncertain. Per the germline V gene, CDR1 is LNHDA and CDR2 is SQIVND (reference sequence). Trimming pared 7 bases from V and 1 base from J, leaving 17 bases between. The CDR3 has 16 residues.